These T cell receptor beta chains were read from a single sample in a study of blood T cells in healthy people across ages. Via MiXCR, TCRdb re-called the 5' RACE reads, giving one row per CDR3 protein. The sample carries approximately 290,000 distinct CDR3 sequences, 25% to 30% recorded once. Sample: blood. These receptors were collected from a woman aged 65 to 85 in good health. The CDR3 runs from the conserved cysteine through the conserved F or W. The order of the fields is CDR3 protein, clone size, V gene, J gene. Clone size appears in some rows only: once, few, many, or a class for an expanded clone.

CDR3 protein: CASSYSGSPGQGSDGYTF
clone size: few
V gene: TRBV6-6
J gene: TRBJ1-2

CDR3 protein: CASSSDGGGISEAFF
clone size: NA
V gene: TRBV18
J gene: TRBJ1-1

CDR3 protein: CASNGGAWPYEQYF
clone size: NA
V gene: TRBV7-8
J gene: NA

CDR3 protein: CSAYRTSGIYNEQFF
clone size: NA
V gene: TRBV20-1
J gene: TRBJ2-1

CDR3 protein: CASSPGLTNYGYTF
clone size: few
V gene: TRBV5-6
J gene: TRBJ1-2

CDR3 protein: CASSWGQGDTEAFF
clone size: NA
V gene: TRBV7-8
J gene: TRBJ1-1

CDR3 protein: CASSPRLAGVGDTQYF
clone size: NA
V gene: TRBV6-2/TRBV6-3
J gene: TRBJ2-3

CDR3 protein: CASSLVSQRGDGGYTF
clone size: NA
V gene: TRBV5-1
J gene: TRBJ1-2

CDR3 protein: CSGLAGDLAGEQYF
clone size: few
V gene: TRBV20-1
J gene: TRBJ2-7

CDR3 protein: CASSTNAGNGEQFF
clone size: many
V gene: TRBV12-3/TRBV12-4
J gene: NA

CDR3 protein: CASSPGTDNEQFF
clone size: NA
V gene: TRBV7-2
J gene: NA

CDR3 protein: CASSLGHSSYEQYF
clone size: NA
V gene: TRBV7-2
J gene: TRBJ2-7

CDR3 protein: CSARASFSYNEQFF
clone size: few
V gene: TRBV20-1
J gene: TRBJ2-1

CDR3 protein: CASSVSGGGGSYNEQFF
clone size: few
V gene: TRBV9
J gene: TRBJ2-1

CDR3 protein: CASNIGLAGNEQFF
clone size: many
V gene: TRBV6-1
J gene: TRBJ2-1

CDR3 protein: CASRRPRDGSYEQYF
clone size: few
V gene: TRBV27
J gene: TRBJ2-7

CDR3 protein: CASSAVDREGLGRVRKLFF
clone size: NA
V gene: TRBV6-1
J gene: TRBJ1-4

CDR3 protein: CASRQRDRVIYEQYF
clone size: NA
V gene: TRBV9
J gene: TRBJ2-7

CDR3 protein: CGARDTSPNTEAFF
clone size: NA
V gene: TRBV20-1
J gene: TRBJ1-1

CDR3 protein: CSARDLSEAFF
clone size: NA
V gene: TRBV20-1
J gene: TRBJ1-1

CDR3 protein: CASSSQGTNQPQHF
clone size: few
V gene: TRBV2
J gene: TRBJ1-5

CDR3 protein: CASSFRQSGETQYF
clone size: few
V gene: TRBV28
J gene: TRBJ2-5

CDR3 protein: CASSSPDRFATNEKLFF
clone size: NA
V gene: TRBV28
J gene: TRBJ1-4

CDR3 protein: CSAIEGGRVADTQYF
clone size: NA
V gene: TRBV20-1
J gene: TRBJ2-3

CDR3 protein: CASGQLSYNEQFF
clone size: few
V gene: TRBV3-1
J gene: TRBJ2-1

CDR3 protein: CASSLFAGQGAAKNIQYF
clone size: few
V gene: TRBV28
J gene: TRBJ2-4

CDR3 protein: CASSRGSWEQFF
clone size: many
V gene: TRBV2
J gene: TRBJ2-1

CDR3 protein: CASSLALREAFF
clone size: few
V gene: TRBV12-3/TRBV12-4
J gene: TRBJ1-1

CDR3 protein: CSVREQGTAYEQYF
clone size: few
V gene: TRBV29-1
J gene: NA

CDR3 protein: CSAGLAGGTGELFF
clone size: NA
V gene: TRBV20-1
J gene: TRBJ2-2

CDR3 protein: CASNAREEHGELFF
clone size: NA
V gene: TRBV12-3/TRBV12-4
J gene: TRBJ2-2

CDR3 protein: CSARNPRDVYNEQFF
clone size: few
V gene: TRBV20-1
J gene: TRBJ2-1

CDR3 protein: CASSIPSDTQYF
clone size: NA
V gene: TRBV5-1
J gene: TRBJ2-7

CDR3 protein: CASSQFPPGKQFF
clone size: NA
V gene: TRBV23-1
J gene: NA

CDR3 protein: CASSILTSAETQYF
clone size: NA
V gene: TRBV7-2
J gene: NA

CDR3 protein: CSAPGLAGGRYNEQFF
clone size: few
V gene: TRBV20-1
J gene: TRBJ2-1

CDR3 protein: CASSQDMGKGQHF
clone size: NA
V gene: TRBV4-3
J gene: TRBJ1-5

CDR3 protein: CASSLSGVEKLFF
clone size: NA
V gene: TRBV28
J gene: TRBJ1-4

CDR3 protein: CASFQKAKNIQYF
clone size: few
V gene: TRBV28
J gene: TRBJ2-4

CDR3 protein: CASSLSGDPYNSPLHF
clone size: NA
V gene: TRBV7-2
J gene: TRBJ1-6

CDR3 protein: CSARDFPYEQYF
clone size: many
V gene: TRBV20-1
J gene: TRBJ2-7

CDR3 protein: CSVESETQYF
clone size: NA
V gene: TRBV29-1
J gene: TRBJ2-5

CDR3 protein: CASSRLGVGTNEKLFF
clone size: NA
V gene: TRBV7-2
J gene: TRBJ1-4

CDR3 protein: CASSLQGKEKLFF
clone size: NA
V gene: TRBV6-1
J gene: TRBJ1-4

CDR3 protein: CASSWGDRLNEKLFF
clone size: few
V gene: TRBV12-3/TRBV12-4
J gene: TRBJ1-4